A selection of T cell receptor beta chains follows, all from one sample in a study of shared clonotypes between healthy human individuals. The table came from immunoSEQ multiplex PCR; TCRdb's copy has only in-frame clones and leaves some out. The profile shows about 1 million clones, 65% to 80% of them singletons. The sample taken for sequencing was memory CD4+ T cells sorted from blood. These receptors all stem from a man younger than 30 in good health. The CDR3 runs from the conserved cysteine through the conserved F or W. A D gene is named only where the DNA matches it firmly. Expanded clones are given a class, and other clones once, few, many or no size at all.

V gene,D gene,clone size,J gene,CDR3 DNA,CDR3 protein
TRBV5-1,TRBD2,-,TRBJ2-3,TGCGCCAGCAGCCCCTCACTAGCGGGGGGGTCCACAGATACGCAGTATTTT,CASSPSLAGGSTDTQYF
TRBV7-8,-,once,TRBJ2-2,TGTGCCAGCAGCTTAGCTGGGTTGGGCACCGGGGAGCTGTTTTTT,CASSLAGLGTGELFF
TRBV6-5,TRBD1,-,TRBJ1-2,TGTGCCAGCAGTAAAGGACAGGGGTTGGCTGGCTACACCTTC,CASSKGQGLAGYTF
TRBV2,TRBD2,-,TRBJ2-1,TGTGCCAGCAGTGCGGCTGGGACTAGTCTGTTCTTC,CASSAAGTSLFF
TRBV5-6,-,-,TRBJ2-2,TGTGCCAGCAGCTTCGGCACAGGGCTCGCCGGGGAGCTGTTTTTT,CASSFGTGLAGELFF
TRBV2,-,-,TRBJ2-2,TGTGCCAGTGACTGGGCGGCCTTTAACACCGGGGAGCTGTTTTTT,CASDWAAFNTGELFF
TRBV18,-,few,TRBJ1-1,TGTGCCAGCTCACCTAGCGCTGAAGCTTTCTTT,CASSPSAEAFF
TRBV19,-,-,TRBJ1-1,TGTGCCAGTAGAGAATGGGGGAACACTGAAGCTTTCTTT,CASREWGNTEAFF
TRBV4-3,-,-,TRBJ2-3,TGCGCCAGCAGCCTTGACAGCTCCTCGCAGTATTTT,CASSLDSSSQYF
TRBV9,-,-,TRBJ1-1,TGTGCCAGCAGCGTAGCTAGCGTTACGGGGAATACTGAAGCTTTCTTT,CASSVASVTGNTEAFF
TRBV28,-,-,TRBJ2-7,TGTGCCAGCAGCTCTAGCCTGGTAGAGCAGTACTTC,CASSSSLVEQYF
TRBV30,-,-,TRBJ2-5,TGTGCCTGGAGTGTTTGGGAGACCCAGTACTTC,CAWSVWETQYF
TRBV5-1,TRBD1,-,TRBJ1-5,TGCGCCAGCAGCCAAGGACAGGGAGAGAATCAGCCCCAGCATTTT,CASSQGQGENQPQHF
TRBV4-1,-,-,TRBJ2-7,TGCGCCAGCAGCCAGATTCCGGGAACCGCGACCTACGAGCAGTACTTC,CASSQIPGTATYEQYF
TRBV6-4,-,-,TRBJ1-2,TGTGCCAGCAAACCACAGTCTAATAGCTATGGCTACACCTTC,CASKPQSNSYGYTF
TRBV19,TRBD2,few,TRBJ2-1,TGTGCCAGTAGTATACGGGCTAGCGGGAGCCTCACCTACAATGAGCAGTTCTTC,CASSIRASGSLTYNEQFF
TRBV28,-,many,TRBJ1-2,TGTGCCAGCAGTTTATGGGGCCCTAACTATGGCTACACCTTC,CASSLWGPNYGYTF
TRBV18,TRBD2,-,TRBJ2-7,TGTGCCAGCTCACTGTACTCCGGGACTAGCGGGGAGAGGGAGCAGTACTTC,CASSLYSGTSGEREQYF
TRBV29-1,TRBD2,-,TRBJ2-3,TGCAGCGTAGTCACCCTAGCGGGGGTAGGAGATACGCAGTATTTT,CSVVTLAGVGDTQYF
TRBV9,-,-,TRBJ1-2,TGTGCCAGCAGCGTAGGCGGAAGTGGCTACACCTTC,CASSVGGSGYTF
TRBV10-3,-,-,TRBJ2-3,TGTGCCATCGCGCCGTCAGTGGGACGGATTCACACAGATACGCAGTATTTT,CAIAPSVGRIHTDTQYF
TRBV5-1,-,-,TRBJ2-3,TGCGCCACCCAGCTTCAGGGTGCGGGGGATACGCAGTATTTT,CATQLQGAGDTQYF
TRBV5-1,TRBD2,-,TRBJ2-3,TGCGCCAGCAGCTTGGCCCCCGGCAGGGGCCCCACTAGCGGGGCGCTTCAAAAGACAGATACGCAGTATTTT,CASSLAPGRGPTSGALQKTDTQYF
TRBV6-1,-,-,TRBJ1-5,TGTGCCAGCAGTCAGGGACACGGAAGGTATCAGCCCCAGCATTTT,CASSQGHGRYQPQHF
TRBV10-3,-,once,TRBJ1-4,TGTGCCATCAGTGAGTCGACAGCCGGCGAAAAACTGTTTTTT,CAISESTAGEKLFF
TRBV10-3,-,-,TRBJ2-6,TGTGCCGTGCCGGGACCGGTATTATCTGGGGCCAACGTCCTGACTTTC,CAVPGPVLSGANVLTF
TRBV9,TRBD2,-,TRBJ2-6,TGTGCCAGCAGCGTAGTCGGCGGGGGTTCCCTTTCTGGGGCCAACGTCCTGACTTTC,CASSVVGGGSLSGANVLTF
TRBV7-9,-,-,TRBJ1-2,TGTGCCAGCAGCTCGGGAACGACCCCTGGCTACACCTTC,CASSSGTTPGYTF
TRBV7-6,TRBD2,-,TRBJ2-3,TGTGCCAGCAGCCCCGGGACTAGCGGGGGCTCGCAGTATTTT,CASSPGTSGGSQYF
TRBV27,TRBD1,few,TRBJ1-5,TGTGCCAGCGCGAAAACACAGGGGTCCTCCATAATCCCGCCCCAGCATTTT,CASAKTQGSSIIPPQHF
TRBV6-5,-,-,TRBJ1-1,TGTGCCAGCAGACGAGCGAGGAGGGAAAACACTGAAGCTTTCTTT,CASRRARRENTEAFF
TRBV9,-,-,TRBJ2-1,TGTGCCAGCAGCCCCGGGGGTTACAATGAGCAGTTCTTC,CASSPGGYNEQFF
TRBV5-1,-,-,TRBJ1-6,TGCGCCAGCAGCTTGGATGGGATGAATTCACCCCTCCACTTT,CASSLDGMNSPLHF
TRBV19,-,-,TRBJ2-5,TGTGCCAGTGGGACGGTTGGGGTAGAGACCCAGTACTTC,CASGTVGVETQYF
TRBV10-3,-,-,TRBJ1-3,TGTGCCACCAGGGCAGATTCTGGAAACACCATATATTTT,CATRADSGNTIYF
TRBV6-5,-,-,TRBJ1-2,TGTGCCAGCAGTCCCGCGTTTAACTATGGCTACACCTTC,CASSPAFNYGYTF
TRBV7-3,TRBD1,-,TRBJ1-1,TGTGCCAGCAGCTTATTCTCAGGGGGGAACACTGAAGCTTTCTTT,CASSLFSGGNTEAFF